The 20 T cell receptor beta chains presented below share a single source sample, sequenced in a study of cytomegalovirus exposure and HLA in healthy donors. The PCR ran on 60 Vbeta and 13 Jbeta primers. Sequencing was performed with immunoSEQ multiplex PCR; in TCRdb, only in-frame clones are kept and a portion is missing. This sample has approximately 69,000 clones; about 70% occur once, and the top ten carry about 3.3%. The sample was PBMCs. Receptors were obtained from a man between 18 and 29 years old in good health and CMV-seronegative.

This chain uses TRBV10-3 with TRBJ2-1; 8 nucleotides align to TRBD2. This CDR3 comprises 16 residues. CDR1 and CDR2 from the germline V gene are ENHRY and SYGVKD. Trimming took 3 bases from V and 0 from J; bases not matched to a gene: 4. CDR3 loop: CAISDAGGSSYNEQFF. In nucleotides, the CDR3 is TGTGCCATCAGTGATGCGGGGGGCAGCTCCTACAATGAGCAGTTCTTC.

The J gene is TRBJ2-7, the V gene TRBV29-1; 7 positions match TRBD1. V shed 6 bases, J shed 4 bases, and the junction held 6 bases outside the gene matches. The CDR3 contains 12 residues. Germline V gene data show CDR1 as SQVTM and CDR2 as ANQGSEA. DNA for the CDR3: TGCAGCGTGGGGCTGGGACAGTACGAGCAGTACTTC. Protein: CSVGLGQYEQYF.

V usage is TRBV28 and J usage is TRBJ2-1, with D tentatively TRBD1 (6 bases). The V gene lost 5 bases and the J gene lost 7 bases, with 12 bases spanning the gap. The CDR3 runs to 13 residues. The germline CDR1 and CDR2 sequences are MDHEN and SYDVKM. The CDR3 spells CASSLIQGNEQFF. Here the CDR3 DNA reads TGTGCCAGCAGTCTAATACAGGGAAATGAGCAGTTCTTC.

The J gene is TRBJ2-1, the V gene TRBV2; TRBD2 matches at 7 bases. Germline V CDR1 and CDR2: SNHLY, FYNNEI. After removal of 4 bases from V and 0 bases from J, the junction contained 3 bases not matched to a gene. The CDR3 loop spans 15 amino acids. The CDR3 is CASSGGGGSYNEQFF. The CDR3 DNA follows: TGTGCCAGCAGTGGAGGCGGGGGCTCCTACAATGAGCAGTTCTTC.

The chain employs TRBV7-8 and TRBJ2-1, with 13 bases fitting TRBD2. The CDR3 is made up of 17 amino acids. V shed 6 bases, J shed 4 bases, and the junction held 9 bases outside the gene matches. Per germline, CDR1 SGHVS and CDR2 FQNEAQ. The CDR3 bases are TGTGCCAGCAGACGGACTAGCGGGGGCCAGACTTACAATGAGCAGTTCTTC. This sequence encodes CASRRTSGGQTYNEQFF. The full variable domain, with the rest looked up from reference TRBV7-8 and TRBJ2-1, is GAGVSQSPRYKVAKRGQDVALRCDPISGHVSLFWYQQALGQGPEFLTYFQNEAQLDKSGLPSDRFFAERPEGSVSTLKIQRTQQEDSAVYLCASRRTSGGQTYNEQFFGPGTRLTVL.

The chain recombines TRBV28 with TRBJ2-7, with 8 bases lining up with TRBD1. CDR1 is MDHEN and CDR2 is SYDVKM in the germline V gene. The CDR3 runs 15 residues. The trim removed 4 bases at V and 1 base at J, leaving 6 bases unmatched. CDR3 nucleotides: TGTGCCAGCAGTTCCCAGGGGGCGCCGTCCTACGAGCAGTACGTC. Its protein is CASSSQGAPSYEQYV.

This sequence joins TRBV18 and TRBJ2-1; TRBD2 matches at 9 bases. V shed 1 base, J shed 7 bases, and the junction held 8 bases outside the gene matches. The CDR3 has 16 residues. In germline, CDR1 is KGHSH, CDR2 LQKENI. As DNA, the CDR3 is TGTGCCAGCTCACCACTTGGGACTAGCTTAGGGAATGAGCAGTTCTTC. Its translation: CASSPLGTSLGNEQFF.

This chain joins TRBV5-8 and TRBJ2-2; no firm D call. Germline CDR1 and CDR2: SGHTS and YDEGEE. This CDR3 contains 15 residues. V was shortened by 4 bases and J by 3 bases, with 13 bases between the two germline ends. The CDR3 spells CASSQPTSYTGELFF. The CDR3 bases are TGTGCCAGCAGCCAACCGACAAGCTACACCGGGGAGCTGTTTTTT.

The rearrangement joins TRBV5-1 to TRBJ1-1; TRBD1 is a possible D gene (6 bases). CDR1 and CDR2 (germline): SGHRS, YFSETQ. The CDR3 has 14 residues. Trimming shortened V by 2 bases and J by 3 bases, and 11 bases separated the two germline ends. The CDR3 bases are TGCGCCAGCAGCTTCCGGACAGACGACACTGAAGCTTTCTTT. It yields the protein CASSFRTDDTEAFF.

This clone has just one count. The CDR3: CASSSFTSRDTDTQYF. As DNA, the CDR3 is TGTGCCAGCAGTTCGTTCACTAGCAGGGACACAGATACGCAGTATTTT. V and J are TRBV6-5 and TRBJ2-3; tentative D call: TRBD2 (6 bases). CDR1 is MNHEY, CDR2 SVGAGI, per germline. Trimming left V 4 bases short and J 2 bases short, with 16 bases between. The CDR3 is 16 residues long.

The chain carries TRBV9 and TRBJ2-1; the D gene is possibly TRBD1 (8 bases). Germline CDR1 SGDLS, CDR2 YYNGEE. Between the trimmed V and J ends, which lost 4 bases and 4 bases, there was a span of 15 bases. The CDR3 covers 15 residues. This CDR3 is CASSPHRGGYNEQFF. Written as DNA, the CDR3 is TGTGCCAGCAGCCCCCACAGGGGGGGGTACAATGAGCAGTTCTTC.

This clone was counted once. V gene TRBV15 combines with J gene TRBJ2-3; the match to TRBD2 covers 12 bases. The CDR3 sequence is 15 residues long. The ends lost 1 base at V and 5 bases at J; junction bases unmatched: 1. From germline, CDR1 is LNHNV and CDR2 YYDKDF (reference sequence). CDR3 DNA: TGTGCCACCAGCAGAGCTAGCGGGGGGGGAGATACGCAGTATTTT. It encodes CATSRASGGGDTQYF.

The genes are TRBV6-1 and TRBJ2-3; TRBD2 matches 13 bases. CDR1 is MNHNS, CDR2 SASEGT, per germline. The CDR3 consists of 15 residues. V gave up 6 bases and J gave up 3 bases; unmatched junction bases: 3. DNA for the CDR3: TGTGCCAGCAGCCCACTAGCGGGGGGGACAGATACGCAGTATTTT. Amino acid sequence: CASSPLAGGTDTQYF.

The chain is built from TRBV19 and TRBJ2-5; 8 bases fit TRBD1. Germline V gene lookup returns CDR1 LNHDA and CDR2 SQIVND (reference sequence). The J segment lost 2 bases and the V segment lost 1 base, leaving 3 bases of the junction unmatched. This CDR3 is 15 amino acids long. The DNA of the CDR3 is TGTGCCAGTAGTATAGTCCGACAGGGGCAAGAGACCCAGTACTTC. Amino acids: CASSIVRQGQETQYF. Complete variable domain (other parts from reference TRBV19 and TRBJ2-5): DGGITQSPKYLFRKEGQNVTLSCEQNLNHDAMYWYRQDPGQGLRLIYYSQIVNDFQKGDIAEGYSVSREKKESFPLTVTSAQKNPTAFYLCASSIVRQGQETQYFGPGTRLLVL.

This clone appeared once. The chain links TRBV7-8 to TRBJ1-5; 7 nucleotides align to TRBD1. Germline V gene lookup returns CDR1 SGHVS and CDR2 FQNEAQ. Losses at the gene ends were 6 bases for V and 7 bases for J; bases not matched to a gene: 15. This CDR3 has 16 residues. The CDR3 coding sequence is TGTGCCAGCAGTTTCCAAACTGACAGGGATGTCCAGCCCCAGCATTTT. Translation: CASSFQTDRDVQPQHF. The variable domain in full, with the rest retrieved from reference TRBV7-8 and TRBJ1-5, is GAGVSQSPRYKVAKRGQDVALRCDPISGHVSLFWYQQALGQGPEFLTYFQNEAQLDKSGLPSDRFFAERPEGSVSTLKIQRTQQEDSAVYLCASSFQTDRDVQPQHFGDGTRLSIL.

J is TRBJ2-1 and V is TRBV27; TRBD2 agrees at 10 bases. Germline V gene sequence: CDR1 MNHEY, CDR2 SMNVEV (reference sequence). This CDR3 comprises 15 residues. J was trimmed by 7 bases and V by 2 bases; bases with no gene match: 5. CDR3 nucleotides: TGTGCCAGCAGTTTAGGGACTAGCGTAGGGAATGAGCAGTTCTTC. This codes for CASSLGTSVGNEQFF.

J is TRBJ2-4 and V is TRBV27; 12 nucleotides match TRBD1. The CDR3 extends over 17 amino acids. The germline V gene has CDR1 MNHEY and CDR2 SMNVEV (reference sequence). The V segment lost 5 bases and the J segment 9 bases; nucleotides outside the gene matches: 14. The CDR3 is CASSDAGTGGRGGIQYF. The CDR3 nucleotides read TGTGCCAGCAGTGACGCCGGGACAGGGGGCCGGGGTGGCATTCAGTACTTC.

This sequence joins TRBV29-1 and TRBJ1-2; unclear D gene. The CDR3 sequence is 14 residues long. Per germline, CDR1 SQVTM and CDR2 ANQGSEA. The CDR3 region has the DNA TGCGGAGCCCCCATTCATGGTCCTAACTATGGCTACACCTTC. Its translation: CGAPIHGPNYGYTF.

This rearrangement joins TRBV5-1 to TRBJ2-3; D might be TRBD2 (7 bases). The CDR3 is made up of 17 amino acids. Germline V lookup: CDR1 SGHRS, CDR2 YFSETQ. The V end lost 4 bases, the J end lost 0 bases, and 18 bases lay between the germline ends. CDR3 in amino acids: CASSLDIGGPSTDTQYF. CDR3 in DNA: TGCGCCAGCAGCCTAGACATCGGGGGGCCTAGCACAGATACGCAGTATTTT. Filled out from reference TRBV5-1 and TRBJ2-3, the complete variable domain reads KAGVTQTPRYLIKTRGQQVTLSCSPISGHRSVSWYQQTPGQGLQFLFEYFSETQRNKGNFPGRFSGRQFSNSRSEMNVSTLELGDSALYLCASSLDIGGPSTDTQYFGPGTRLTVL.

The chain combines TRBV5-1 with TRBJ1-2, with TRBD1 matching 7 bases. Germline-derived CDR1 and CDR2 are SGHRS and YFSETQ. The CDR3 is made up of 14 amino acids. V lost 2 bases to trimming and J lost 5 bases; unmatched junction nucleotides: 6. The chain's CDR3 is CASSFGTADYGYTF. The CDR3 bases are TGCGCCAGCAGCTTTGGGACAGCGGATTATGGCTACACCTTC.